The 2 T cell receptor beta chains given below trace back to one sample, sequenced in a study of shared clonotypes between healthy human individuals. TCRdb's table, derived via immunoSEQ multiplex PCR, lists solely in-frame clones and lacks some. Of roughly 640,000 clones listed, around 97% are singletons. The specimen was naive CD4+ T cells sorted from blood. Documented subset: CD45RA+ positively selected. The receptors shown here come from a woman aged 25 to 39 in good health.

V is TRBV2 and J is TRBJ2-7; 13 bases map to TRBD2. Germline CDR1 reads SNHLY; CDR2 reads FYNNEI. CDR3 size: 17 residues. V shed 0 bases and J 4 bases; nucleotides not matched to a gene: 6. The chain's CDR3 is CASSEAAPGLAGYEQYF. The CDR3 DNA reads TGTGCCAGCAGTGAAGCCGCTCCGGGACTAGCGGGGTACGAGCAGTACTTC.

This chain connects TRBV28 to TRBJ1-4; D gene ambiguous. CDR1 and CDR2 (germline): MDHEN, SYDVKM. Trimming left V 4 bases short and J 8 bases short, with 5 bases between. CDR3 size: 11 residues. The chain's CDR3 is CASSYFEKLFF. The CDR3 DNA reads TGTGCCAGCAGTTATTTCGAAAAACTGTTTTTT.